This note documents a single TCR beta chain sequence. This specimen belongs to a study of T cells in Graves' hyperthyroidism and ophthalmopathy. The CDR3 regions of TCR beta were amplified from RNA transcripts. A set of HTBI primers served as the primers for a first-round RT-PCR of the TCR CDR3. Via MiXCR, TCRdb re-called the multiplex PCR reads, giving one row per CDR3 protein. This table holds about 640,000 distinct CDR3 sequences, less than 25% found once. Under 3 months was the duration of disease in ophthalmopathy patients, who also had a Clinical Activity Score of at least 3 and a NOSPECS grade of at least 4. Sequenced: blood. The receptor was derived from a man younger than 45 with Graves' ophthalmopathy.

The CDR3 reads CASSPPGQLNYEQYF. As DNA, the CDR3 is TGTGCCAGCAGCCCCCCGGGACAGTTGAACTACGAGCAGTACTTC. The chain recombines TRBV7-9 with TRBJ2-7; 7 bases line up with TRBD1. The V segment lost 5 bases and the J segment 3 bases; nucleotides outside the gene matches: 10. Germline CDR1 reads SEHNR; CDR2 reads FQNEAQ (reference sequence). This CDR3 is built from 15 residues.